This is a list of T cell receptor beta chains from one sample in a study of blood T cell repertoires in COVID-19. Data came from immunoSEQ multiplex PCR; TCRdb stores just in-frame clones and leaves some out. The sample has around 450,000 clones; roughly 88% are singletons. Sequenced sample: PBMCs or T cells enriched from blood (not recorded which). The receptors derive from a man between 18 and 35 years old who had recovered from COVID-19. Each CDR3 is given with its conserved first and last residue. D genes are given only for firm matches. Only some rows state a clone size, as once, few, many or a class for expanded clones.

v_call,d_call,clone_size,j_call,cdr3_aa,cdr3_nt
TRBV6-5,.,.,TRBJ1-6,CASSYSTRGGNSPLHF,TGTGCCAGCAGTTACTCCACGAGGGGGGGAAATTCACCCCTCCACTTT
TRBV7-2,.,.,TRBJ2-7,CASSLRGLGGEQYF,TGTGCCAGCAGCTTAAGGGGTCTAGGGGGCGAGCAGTACTTC
TRBV19,.,.,TRBJ1-2,CASSIEANHYGYTF,TGTGCCAGTAGTATTGAAGCCAACCACTATGGCTACACCTTC
TRBV10-3,TRBD1,once,TRBJ2-7,CAIRQTDRGYYEQYF,TGTGCCATCAGGCAGACGGACAGGGGATATTACGAGCAGTACTTC
TRBV2,TRBD1,once,TRBJ2-5,CASSESRQGGEDF,TGTGCCAGCAGTGAAAGTCGACAGGGGGGGGAGGACTTC
TRBV5-4,TRBD2,once,TRBJ2-7,CASSFGLAGGSYEQYF,TGTGCCAGCAGCTTCGGGCTAGCGGGAGGGTCCTACGAGCAGTACTTC
TRBV4-2,.,.,TRBJ2-1,CASSQDLTGREQFF,TGTGCCAGCAGCCAAGATTTAACAGGGCGCGAGCAGTTCTTC
TRBV5-6,TRBD1,.,TRBJ2-1,CASSAGTGSSYNEQFF,TGTGCCAGCAGCGCCGGGACAGGAAGCTCCTACAATGAGCAGTTCTTC
TRBV6-1,.,.,TRBJ1-5,CASSEPFNQPQHF,TGTGCCAGCAGTGAACCTTTTAATCAGCCCCAGCATTTT
TRBV7-9,TRBD2,.,TRBJ2-1,CASSFLAGGPNEQFF,TGTGCCAGCAGCTTTCTAGCGGGAGGGCCCAATGAGCAGTTCTTC
TRBV4-1,TRBD1,.,TRBJ2-7,CASSRGQGAHEQYF,TGCGCCAGCAGCCGAGGACAGGGGGCCCACGAGCAGTACTTC
TRBV29-1,.,.,TRBJ2-7,CSVSGREQYF,TGCAGCGTTAGCGGGCGTGAGCAGTACTTC
TRBV3-1/TRBV3-2,TRBD1,.,TRBJ2-5,CASSQDGQGQETQYF,TGTGCCAGCAGCCAAGATGGACAGGGTCAAGAGACCCAGTACTTC
TRBV9,.,.,TRBJ1-6,CASSISGGDSPLHF,TGTGCCAGCAGCATCTCGGGGGGGGATTCACCCCTCCACTTT
TRBV2,.,once,TRBJ2-3,CASSEYVAGTGVDTQYF,TGTGCCAGCAGTGAATATGTGGCGGGGACGGGTGTGGATACGCAGTATTTT
TRBV5-6,TRBD1,.,TRBJ1-2,CASSTDRVGGYTF,TGTGCCAGCAGTACCGACAGGGTTGGCGGCTACACCTTC
TRBV11-2,TRBD1,.,TRBJ1-3,CASSPDRGGGNTIYF,TGTGCCAGCAGCCCTGACAGGGGAGGAGGAAACACCATATATTTT
TRBV3-1/TRBV3-2,TRBD2,.,TRBJ2-1,CASSQERAGGLGEQFF,TGTGCCAGCAGCCAAGAAAGAGCGGGAGGGCTAGGGGAGCAGTTCTTC
TRBV3-1/TRBV3-2,TRBD2,.,TRBJ2-2,CASSQDRGLAGGTGELFF,TGTGCCAGCAGCCAAGATCGGGGACTAGCGGGAGGCACCGGGGAGCTGTTTTTT
TRBV5-1,TRBD2,.,TRBJ2-5,CASSRPLLAGVLTQETQYF,TGCGCCAGCAGCCGCCCTCTACTAGCGGGGGTACTCACCCAAGAGACCCAGTACTTC
TRBV2,.,.,TRBJ2-5,CASKGEETQYF,TGTGCCAGCAAAGGGGAAGAGACCCAGTACTTC
TRBV9,.,.,TRBJ1-2,CASSAGGLVPYGYTF,TGTGCCAGCAGCGCGGGAGGCCTTGTCCCCTATGGCTACACCTTC
TRBV12-3/TRBV12-4,.,.,TRBJ1-2,CASSPAGYRGYTF,TGTGCCAGCAGCCCCGCAGGGTATCGGGGCTACACCTTC
TRBV6-6,TRBD1,.,TRBJ1-2,CASSSGTGAGGYTF,TGTGCCAGCAGTTCCGGGACAGGGGCGGGTGGCTACACCTTC
TRBV19,TRBD1,.,TRBJ1-1,CASTRTGANTEAFF,TGTGCCAGTACCCGGACAGGGGCGAACACTGAAGCTTTCTTT
TRBV5-6,.,once,TRBJ1-6,CASRQGFDSPLHF,TGTGCCAGCAGGCAGGGTTTTGATTCACCCCTCCACTTT
TRBV18,.,.,TRBJ2-2,CASSPQRAGELFF,TGTGCCAGCTCACCGCAGCGGGCCGGGGAGCTGTTTTTT
TRBV3-1/TRBV3-2,.,.,TRBJ1-1,CASSPKWGDTEAFF,TGTGCCAGCAGCCCCAAGTGGGGGGACACTGAAGCTTTCTTT
TRBV18,TRBD1,.,TRBJ1-4,CASSLPGQGAMEEKLFF,TGTGCCAGCTCACTTCCGGGACAGGGGGCGATGGAGGAAAAACTGTTTTTT
TRBV5-1,TRBD1,once,TRBJ2-3,CASRRDSSTDTQYF,TGCGCCAGCAGAAGGGACAGCTCCACAGATACGCAGTATTTT
TRBV28,.,.,TRBJ2-1,CASRPPSSDYNEQFF,TGTGCCAGCAGGCCCCCTAGCAGCGACTACAATGAGCAGTTCTTC
TRBV7-2,.,.,TRBJ2-3,CASSLRTGADTQYF,TGTGCCAGCAGCTTACGGACGGGAGCAGATACGCAGTATTTT